Following are 14 T cell receptor beta chains from one sample sequenced in a study of blood T cell repertoires in COVID-19. Sequenced by immunoSEQ multiplex PCR; TCRdb stores in-frame clones only, minus some. The data contain some 300,000 clones, around 90% of them singletons. What was sequenced was PBMCs or T cells enriched from blood (not recorded which). The receptor set was obtained from an older woman in a cohort exposed to, infected with or recovered from COVID-19 (not recorded which).

CDR3 sequence: CASSLSTSGRANEQFF. For the CDR3, the DNA is TGTGCCAGCAGCTTGTCGACTAGCGGGAGGGCGAATGAGCAGTTCTTC. The V call is TRBV5-6, the J call TRBJ2-1; 14 bases agree with TRBD2. Germline V gene lookup returns CDR1 SGHDT and CDR2 YYEEEE. The CDR3 totals 16 residues. Unmatched junction bases numbered 4, after V lost 1 base and J lost 7 bases.

The J gene is TRBJ2-7, the V gene TRBV6-1, with D unclear. Germline loops: CDR1 MNHNS, CDR2 SASEGT. Trimming removed 3 bases at V and 6 bases at J, with 15 bases between. The CDR3 spans 14 residues. As DNA, the CDR3 is TGTGCCAGCAGTGACCCCGGAACTCCGGGCGAGCAGTACTTC. It codes for CASSDPGTPGEQYF.

This clone was found once. V and J are TRBV11-2 and TRBJ2-3; TRBD2 matches 12 bases. This CDR3 contains 16 residues. From germline, CDR1 is SGHAT and CDR2 FQNNGV. V lost 1 base and J lost 4; bases outside the gene matches: 3. The chain's CDR3 is CASSLGLAGDADTQYF. CDR3 bases: TGTGCCAGCAGCTTAGGACTAGCGGGAGATGCAGATACGCAGTATTTT.

This clone was seen once. The chain joins TRBV28 to TRBJ1-1, with 8 bases identical to TRBD1. Germline CDR1 is MDHEN and CDR2 is SYDVKM. The CDR3 spans 16 residues. Trimming took 5 bases from V and 3 from J; bases not matched to a gene: 11. Here the CDR3 reads CASSPHWTGRDTEAFF. The CDR3 DNA reads as TGTGCCAGCAGTCCTCACTGGACAGGGCGGGACACTGAAGCTTTCTTT.

This chain connects TRBV28 to TRBJ2-2; 7 bases line up with TRBD1. The trim removed 1 base at V and 6 bases at J, leaving 8 bases unmatched. The CDR3 consists of 16 residues. Germline-derived CDR1 and CDR2 are MDHEN and SYDVKM. The CDR3: CASSLSGRGRAGELFF. CDR3 nucleotide sequence: TGTGCCAGCAGTTTATCGGGAAGGGGGCGGGCCGGGGAGCTGTTTTTT.

The chain combines TRBV18 with TRBJ1-1, with a possible D match to TRBD1 (5 bases). The CDR3 is made up of 15 amino acids. Germline V CDR1 and CDR2: KGHSH, LQKENI. V lost 5 bases and J 4 bases, leaving 17 bases between the germline ends. The CDR3 coding sequence is TGTGCCAGCTCATCCTCAACGGGGGTATCCACTGAAGCTTTCTTT. Translation gives CASSSSTGVSTEAFF.

This clone was recorded a few times. The chain employs TRBV2 and TRBJ2-2; 12 nucleotides line up with TRBD2. The J segment lost 5 bases and the V segment lost 8 bases, leaving 3 bases of the junction unmatched. Germline V gene lookup returns CDR1 SNHLY and CDR2 FYNNEI. The CDR3 length is 14 residues. The CDR3 sequence is CASEGTSGTGELFF. In DNA, the CDR3 is TGTGCCAGCGAGGGGACTAGCGGGACCGGGGAGCTGTTTTTT.

V gene TRBV6-5 combines with J gene TRBJ2-5; D perhaps matches TRBD2 (5 bases). Germline values: CDR1 MNHEY, CDR2 SVGAGI. Trimming pared 1 base from V and 4 bases from J, leaving 13 bases between. The CDR3 is 15 amino acids. The CDR3 nucleotides read TGTGCCAGCAGTTACTTTCCGACGCGGGTAGAGACCCAGTACTTC. It yields the protein CASSYFPTRVETQYF.

The CDR3 DNA sequence: TGCGCCAGCAGCTTGTTGTCAGGGGCCCAGAGCTCCTACGAGCAGTACTTC. Its translation: CASSLLSGAQSSYEQYF. The chain combines TRBV5-1 with TRBJ2-7, with TRBD1 as a possible D gene (6 bases). CDR3 length: 17 residues. Germline V lookup: CDR1 SGHRS, CDR2 YFSETQ. V was trimmed by 1 base and J by 0 bases, leaving 17 bases between them.

The chain carries TRBV5-1 and TRBJ2-3; 9 nucleotides line up with TRBD2. V gave up 2 bases and J gave up 7 bases; unmatched junction bases: 14. CDR1 is SGHRS, CDR2 YFSETQ, per germline. The CDR3 is 17 amino acids. The CDR3: CASSLRLAENKKYTQYF. The CDR3 DNA reads as TGCGCCAGCAGCTTACGACTAGCGGAAAATAAGAAATATACGCAGTATTTT. Supplemented by reference TRBV5-1 and TRBJ2-3, the full variable domain reads KAGVTQTPRYLIKTRGQQVTLSCSPISGHRSVSWYQQTPGQGLQFLFEYFSETQRNKGNFPGRFSGRQFSNSRSEMNVSTLELGDSALYLCASSLRLAENKKYTQYFGPGTRLTVL.

For the CDR3, the DNA is TGTGCCAGCAGCCCTATGCGTAGCGGGAGAGGGAATGCCTACGAGCAGTACTTC. Residues: CASSPMRSGRGNAYEQYF. The chain is built from TRBV7-2 and TRBJ2-7, with TRBD2 matching over 9 bases. The germline V gene encodes CDR1 SGHTA and CDR2 FQGNSA. Germline trimming cut 5 bases from V and 2 bases from J; bases unmatched to any gene: 16. The CDR3 covers 18 residues.

This clone appeared once. The V gene is TRBV28, the J gene TRBJ1-1; 9 bases fit TRBD1. J gave up 0 bases and V 5 bases, and 7 bases lay outside the gene matches. The CDR3 has 16 residues. Looked up from germline, CDR1 is MDHEN and CDR2 is SYDVKM. CDR3: CASSQPTGGVNTEAFF. DNA for the CDR3: TGTGCCAGCAGTCAGCCGACAGGGGGGGTGAACACTGAAGCTTTCTTT.

The chain couples TRBV18 to TRBJ2-7; 14 nucleotides line up with TRBD2. Trimming at V came to 5 bases and at J to 2 bases, leaving 8 bases not matched to a gene. CDR3 length equals 17 residues. CDR1 and CDR2 from the germline V gene are KGHSH and LQKENI. CDR3 nucleotide sequence: TGTGCCAGCTCAGCAGGGACTAGCGGGAGTGGTACCTACGAGCAGTACTTC. It yields the protein CASSAGTSGSGTYEQYF.

V is TRBV2 and J is TRBJ2-7; TRBD2 agrees at 8 bases. Trimming removed 1 base from V and 3 bases from J; junction bases left unmatched: 8. The CDR3 runs to 16 residues. CDR1 is SNHLY and CDR2 is FYNNEI in the germline V gene. CDR3 DNA: TGTGCCAGCAGTGAAGGCCTCGGGGGGGTCATCTACGAGCAGTACTTC. It specifies CASSEGLGGVIYEQYF.